Below, one TCR beta chain is given with its context. CDR1 and CDR2 (germline): SEHNR, FQNEAQ (reference sequence). The CDR3 runs 15 residues. V gave up 5 bases and J gave up 9 bases, with 20 bases separating them. The data belong to a study of PD-1 blockade in classical Hodgkin lymphoma. TCRdb's table, derived via immunoSEQ multiplex PCR, lists solely in-frame clones and lacks some. The data hold more than 140,000 clones, with 78% observed a single time. Brentuximab vedotin exposure varied, and every patient relapsed after autologous stem cell transplantation. The receptor was derived from a human donor with classical Hodgkin lymphoma. The source material was peripheral blood mononuclear cells (PBMCs), sampled before the second cycle of nivolumab. The V gene is TRBV7-9, the J gene TRBJ2-1; maybe TRBD2 (6 bases). The CDR3 sequence: CASSPVNRRASEQFF. CDR3 sequence (DNA): TGTGCCAGCAGCCCCGTAAATAGGAGGGCCAGTGAGCAGTTCTTC.